Listed below are T cell receptor beta chains from one sample, sequenced in a study of blood T cell repertoires in COVID-19. Method: immunoSEQ multiplex PCR; TCRdb's copy keeps in-frame clones and lacks some. The table lists around 300,000 clones, under 90% of them singletons. What was sequenced was peripheral blood. The origin of the receptors is a woman aged 45-65 years who had recovered from COVID-19. Each CDR3 is given with its conserved first and last residue. A D gene is named only where the DNA matches it firmly. The size of a clone is reported for some rows only, either as once, few or many, or as a class for expanded clones.

clone_size j_call d_call v_call cdr3_aa cdr3_nt
. TRBJ2-2 TRBD1 TRBV3-1/TRBV3-2 CASSQNLQGAYGELFF TGTGCCAGCAGCCAGAACTTACAGGGGGCTTACGGGGAGCTGTTTTTT
. TRBJ2-1 . TRBV7-9 CASRNPRNVEGLNEQFF TGTGCCAGCAGAAACCCCCGTAATGTGGAGGGCCTTAATGAGCAGTTCTTC
. TRBJ2-5 . TRBV5-1 CASSLAGRTVKETQYF TGCGCCAGCAGCTTGGCCGGCCGGACAGTTAAAGAGACCCAGTACTTC
. TRBJ2-2 . TRBV10-3 CAISESTRGGGNTGELFF TGTGCCATCAGTGAGTCGACTCGAGGGGGGGGAAACACCGGGGAGCTGTTTTTT
. TRBJ2-1 . TRBV18 CASSPPGGNEQFF TGTGCCAGCTCACCACCGGGGGGCAATGAGCAGTTCTTC
. TRBJ1-2 TRBD1 TRBV30 CASSWGQGSHGYTF TGTGCCTCCTCCTGGGGACAGGGGTCCCATGGCTACACCTTC
. TRBJ1-2 . TRBV19 CASSMPLGGGSNYGYTF TGTGCCAGTAGTATGCCTCTCGGGGGAGGAAGTAACTATGGCTACACCTTC
. TRBJ2-7 TRBD1 TRBV5-1 CASSLARGQAYEQYF TGCGCCAGCAGCTTGGCCCGGGGACAGGCATACGAGCAGTACTTC
. TRBJ2-5 . TRBV6-5 CASRNRASRETQYF TGTGCCAGCAGGAACAGGGCCAGTAGGGAGACCCAGTACTTC
. TRBJ1-5 TRBD1 TRBV4-2 CASSEGGGNQPQHF TGTGCCAGCAGTGAAGGGGGCGGCAATCAGCCCCAGCATTTT
. TRBJ2-7 TRBD2 TRBV7-9 CASSFSGGDVEQYF TGTGCCAGCAGCTTTAGCGGGGGAGATGTCGAGCAGTACTTC
. TRBJ2-7 TRBD1 TRBV18 CASSPGFPGTGNEQYF TGTGCCAGCTCACCTGGTTTTCCCGGGACAGGGAACGAGCAGTACTTC
once TRBJ2-7 . TRBV5-4 CASSLSGIGYEQYF TGTGCCAGCAGCTTGTCGGGGATAGGCTACGAGCAGTACTTC
. TRBJ2-3 TRBD1 TRBV6-2/TRBV6-3 CASSLQGAGTDTQYF TGTGCCAGCAGTTTACAGGGGGCGGGCACAGATACGCAGTATTTT
once TRBJ1-2 . TRBV4-3 CASSQKGQKGVSYTF TGCGCCAGCAGCCAGAAGGGCCAGAAGGGGGTGAGCTACACCTTC
. TRBJ2-1 TRBD2 TRBV6-6 CASSYSTSGSDEQFF TGTGCCAGCAGTTACTCGACTAGCGGGAGTGATGAGCAGTTCTTC
. TRBJ2-5 . TRBV18 CASSPTGRQETQYF TGTGCCAGCTCACCGACAGGGAGGCAAGAGACCCAGTACTTC
. TRBJ2-1 TRBD2 TRBV5-4 CASSPGSGGILYNEQFF TGTGCCAGCAGCCCCGGCAGCGGGGGGATTCTCTACAATGAGCAGTTCTTC
. TRBJ2-2 TRBD2 TRBV18 CASSPPRGIVRELFF TGTGCCAGCTCACCACCGCGGGGGATAGTAAGGGAGCTGTTTTTT
. TRBJ1-5 TRBD1 TRBV2 CASSEDRGNQPQHF TGTGCCAGCAGTGAAGACAGGGGAAATCAGCCCCAGCATTTT
few TRBJ1-2 . TRBV12-3/TRBV12-4 CASSSANSGGYTF TGTGCCAGCAGTTCTGCCAATTCCGGTGGCTACACCTTC
. TRBJ1-2 TRBD1 TRBV4-2 CASSQATGHYGYTF TGTGCCAGCAGCCAAGCGACAGGGCACTATGGCTACACCTTC
. TRBJ1-5 TRBD1 TRBV7-2 CATYRDRYKHSNQPQHF TGTGCCACTTACCGGGACAGGTACAAGCATAGCAATCAGCCCCAGCATTTT
. TRBJ2-3 TRBD1 TRBV5-1 CASSLTTGGADTQYF TGCGCCAGCAGCTTAACCACAGGGGGCGCAGATACGCAGTATTTT
. TRBJ2-7 TRBD2 TRBV7-6 CASSLVGGGYEQYF TGTGCCAGCAGCTTAGTCGGGGGGGGCTACGAGCAGTACTTC
. TRBJ2-2 . TRBV30 CAWSVPRGASNTGELFF TGTGCCTGGAGTGTGCCCAGGGGAGCTAGTAACACCGGGGAGCTGTTTTTT
. TRBJ1-1 . TRBV4-1 CASSPAGAANTEAFF TGCGCCAGCAGCCCCGCTGGAGCAGCGAACACTGAAGCTTTCTTT
. TRBJ2-7 TRBD2 TRBV27 CASSPGTSVGEQYF TGTGCCAGCAGTCCCGGGACTAGCGTGGGCGAGCAGTACTTC
. TRBJ1-4 . TRBV18 CASSPPGAVNEKLFF TGTGCCAGCTCACCACCGGGGGCCGTTAATGAAAAACTGTTTTTT
. TRBJ1-6 . TRBV7-2 CASSLNSPLHF TGTGCCAGCAGCCTTAATTCACCCCTCCACTTT
. TRBJ2-7 . TRBV27 CASRFQEASLYEQYF TGTGCCAGCAGATTCCAGGAGGCCTCTCTCTACGAGCAGTACTTC
. TRBJ2-5 TRBD2 TRBV7-9 CASSYGGGQETQYF TGTGCCAGCAGCTATGGGGGGGGGCAAGAGACCCAGTACTTC
. TRBJ1-1 . TRBV12-3/TRBV12-4 CASSLAPTEAFF TGTGCCAGCAGTTTAGCCCCGACTGAAGCTTTCTTT
. TRBJ2-7 . TRBV5-1 CASSLVWGGQGEQYF TGCGCCAGCAGCTTGGTGTGGGGCGGTCAGGGCGAGCAGTACTTC
. TRBJ1-2 . TRBV30 CAWSVAFGGGYTF TGTGCCTGGAGTGTAGCGTTCGGGGGTGGCTACACCTTC
. TRBJ1-6 . TRBV6-5 CASRAGQDLSPLHF TGTGCCAGCAGGGCCGGACAAGACCTTTCACCCCTCCACTTT
. TRBJ1-2 . TRBV28 CASSFWEGSEGYTF TGTGCCAGCAGTTTTTGGGAGGGGTCGGAAGGCTACACCTTC
. TRBJ2-2 . TRBV29-1 CSAINPDSSNTGELFF TGCAGCGCGATTAACCCGGACAGTTCGAACACCGGGGAGCTGTTTTTT
few TRBJ2-7 TRBD1 TRBV28 CASSLPDRVNEQYF TGTGCCAGCAGTTTGCCGGACAGGGTGAACGAGCAGTACTTC
. TRBJ1-2 . TRBV15 CATSRDRHYGYTF TGTGCCACCAGCAGAGATCGTCACTATGGCTACACCTTC
. TRBJ2-4 . TRBV4-3 CASSLQDSSQNIQYF TGCGCCAGCAGCCTTCAGGACAGTAGCCAAAACATTCAGTACTTC
. TRBJ1-3 TRBD1 TRBV9 CASSAAGQTTGNTIYF TGTGCCAGCAGCGCCGCGGGACAGACCACTGGAAACACCATATATTTT
. TRBJ2-1 TRBD2 TRBV5-5 CASSLVGTSGGNEQFF TGTGCCAGCAGCTTGGTTGGAACTAGCGGGGGTAATGAGCAGTTCTTC
. TRBJ1-1 TRBD1 TRBV24-1 CATRDRGGTEAFF TGTGCCACCAGAGACAGGGGGGGCACTGAAGCTTTCTTT
. TRBJ2-2 TRBD2 TRBV5-5 CASSFLAGGTGELFF TGTGCCAGCAGCTTCCTAGCGGGAGGCACCGGGGAGCTGTTTTTT
. TRBJ1-1 . TRBV10-3 CAISPTGRNTEAFF TGTGCCATCAGTCCCACAGGGCGGAACACTGAAGCTTTCTTT
once TRBJ2-7 TRBD1 TRBV20-1 CSASVAGGHYEQYF TGCAGTGCTAGTGTTGCAGGGGGCCACTACGAGCAGTACTTC
. TRBJ2-7 . TRBV11-3 CASSLTTYEQYF TGTGCCAGCAGCTTAACTACCTACGAGCAGTACTTC
once TRBJ1-2 . TRBV5-8 CASSSGFRGYTF TGTGCCAGCAGCTCTGGTTTTCGGGGCTACACCTTC
. TRBJ2-6 . TRBV4-3 CASSQDIYSGANVLTF TGCGCCAGCAGCCAAGATATCTACTCTGGGGCCAACGTCCTGACTTTC
. TRBJ1-1 . TRBV7-9 CASRATGPDTEAFF TGTGCCAGCAGGGCTACAGGGCCGGACACTGAAGCTTTCTTT
. TRBJ1-2 TRBD1 TRBV28 CASSLITGDYYGYTF TGTGCCAGCAGTTTGATCACAGGGGATTACTATGGCTACACCTTC
. TRBJ1-1 . TRBV28 CASSTGQGTEAFF TGTGCCAGCAGTACCGGACAAGGCACTGAAGCTTTCTTT
. TRBJ1-4 . TRBV7-2 CASSPVPARGEKLFF TGTGCCAGCAGCCCTGTCCCGGCAAGGGGTGAAAAACTGTTTTTT
. TRBJ2-7 TRBD2 TRBV5-4 CASSKPGLAGGYEQYF TGTGCCAGCAGCAAACCGGGACTAGCGGGGGGATACGAGCAGTACTTC
few TRBJ2-7 TRBD1 TRBV4-1 CASSPPVGQALSYEQYF TGCGCCAGCAGCCCACCGGTCGGACAGGCCCTCTCCTACGAGCAGTACTTC
. TRBJ2-7 TRBD1 TRBV7-9 CASSFRDREGSYEQYF TGTGCCAGCAGCTTCAGGGACAGGGAGGGCTCCTACGAGCAGTACTTC
. TRBJ2-1 . TRBV11-2 CASSLDPGERFF TGTGCCAGCAGCTTAGATCCTGGGGAGCGCTTCTTC